This record concerns one TCR delta chain sequence. Its antigen remains unknown. A much larger clonotype is one base distant, so this may be a read error. TCRdb reprocessed the RT-PCR reads using CATT. The sample has a few hundred delta-chain clones; under 30% are singletons. These data belong to a study of gammadelta T cells in human blood. Study conclusions and caveats: Right after birth, innate γδ T cells reportedly expanded polyclonally after microbial exposure.

The V and J ends lost 3 bases and 6 bases, in that order; junction bases with no gene match: 10. This CDR3 region has 15 residues. From germline, CDR1 is TSWWSYY and CDR2 QGS. The V and J genes are TRDV1 and TRDJ1, with TRDD3 identical over 7 bases. Sequencing was performed on non-Vgamma9Vdelta2 gamma-delta T cells from infant blood. The TCR sequence derives from a human donor. DNA of the CDR3: TGTGCTCTTGGGGACCCTGCCCTGGGGGCTCATAAACTCATCTTT. The encoded protein is CALGDPALGAHKLIF.